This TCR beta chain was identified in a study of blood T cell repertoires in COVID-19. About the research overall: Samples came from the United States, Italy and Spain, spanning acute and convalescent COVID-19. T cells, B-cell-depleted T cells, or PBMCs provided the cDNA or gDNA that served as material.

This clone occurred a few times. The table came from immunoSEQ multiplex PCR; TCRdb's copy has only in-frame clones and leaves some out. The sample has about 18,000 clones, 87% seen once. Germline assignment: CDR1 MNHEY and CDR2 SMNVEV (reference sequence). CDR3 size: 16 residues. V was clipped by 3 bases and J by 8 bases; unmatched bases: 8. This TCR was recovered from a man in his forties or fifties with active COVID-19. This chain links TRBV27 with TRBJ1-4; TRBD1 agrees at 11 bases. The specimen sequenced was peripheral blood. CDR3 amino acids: CASSLYGTGGGEKLFF. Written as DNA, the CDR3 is TGTGCCAGCAGTTTGTACGGGACAGGGGGAGGGGAAAAACTGTTTTTT.